These 24 T cell receptor beta chains came from one sample sequenced in a study of T cell responses to AZD1222 COVID-19 vaccine. This table comes from immunoSEQ multiplex PCR, and its TCRdb copy is limited to in-frame clones, with some not included. The data contain 90,000 to 150,000 clones, about nine tenths of them seen just once; the ten biggest clones take up around 7.7%. Sequencing used peripheral blood, obtained on day 0 of AZD1222 vaccination. Receptor source: an adult in good health.

The chain recombines TRBV6-4 with TRBJ2-3; a weak D match, TRBD2 (5 bases). Deletions cut 3 bases from V and 10 bases from J, with 14 bases between. The V gene's germline CDR1 is MRHNA and CDR2 SNTAGT. The CDR3 covers 13 residues. CDR3 region: CASSEVEGSAQYF. The DNA of the CDR3 is TGTGCCAGCAGTGAAGTAGAGGGATCTGCGCAGTATTTT.

The chain employs TRBV28 and TRBJ2-1, with TRBD1 matching over 9 bases. The CDR3 has 16 amino acids. The germline V gene has CDR1 MDHEN and CDR2 SYDVKM. The trim removed 2 bases at V and 8 bases at J, leaving 10 bases unmatched. The CDR3 bases are TGTGCCAGCAGTTTAAGATTAGGACAGGGGAATTATGAGCAGTTCTTC. This codes for CASSLRLGQGNYEQFF.

The CDR3 nucleotides are TGTGCCAGCAGCGTAGCTGGAGGAGTAGGGGAGACCCAGTACTTC. Protein sequence: CASSVAGGVGETQYF. This chain joins TRBV9 and TRBJ2-5; D might be TRBD2 (5 bases). V was cut by 0 bases and J by 5 bases, with 14 bases left in between. This CDR3 region has 15 residues. CDR1 is SGDLS, CDR2 YYNGEE, per germline.

J is TRBJ1-2 and V is TRBV6-2 or TRBV6-3; D might be TRBD1 (6 bases). Germline assignment: CDR1 MNHEY and CDR2 SVGEGT. The V end lost 0 bases, the J end lost 3 bases, and 14 bases lay between the germline ends. The CDR3 totals 16 residues. CDR3 nucleotide sequence: TGTGCCAGCAGTTACTCGAGGGGGGGCGCGGACTATGGCTACACCTTC. It encodes CASSYSRGGADYGYTF.

The rearrangement uses TRBV6-5 and TRBJ1-6, with D hard to call. The CDR3 totals 14 residues. V was pared by 6 bases and J by 13 bases, with 19 bases between. The V gene's germline CDR1 is MNHEY and CDR2 SVGAGI. The CDR3 DNA is TGTGCCAGCAGCTCACACCAATTAGACCGTCCCCTCCACTTT. This translates into CASSSHQLDRPLHF.

The chain joins TRBV7-9 to TRBJ1-4, with D tentatively TRBD1 (5 bases). Germline values: CDR1 SEHNR, CDR2 FQNEAQ (reference sequence). CDR3 length: 15 amino acids. Between the trimmed V and J ends, which lost 4 bases and 8 bases, there was a span of 17 bases. CDR3 bases: TGTGCCAGCAGCTCTTCTCAGGGTCTGAGGGAAAAACTGTTTTTT. It yields the protein CASSSSQGLREKLFF.

The chain uses TRBV14 and TRBJ1-4; D remains ambiguous. The CDR3 sequence is 14 residues long. Germline V lookup: CDR1 SGHDN, CDR2 FVKESK. Deletions cut 4 bases from V and 11 bases from J, with 17 bases between. CDR3 coding DNA: TGTGCCAGCAGCCTCCACTCCACTTCGGGGAAACTGTTTTTT. Translated, it gives CASSLHSTSGKLFF.

The rearrangement uses TRBV4-1 and TRBJ1-1, with unresolved D. V was clipped by 4 bases and J by 6 bases, with 18 bases between them. The CDR3 consists of 15 residues. The germline gives CDR1 MGHRA, CDR2 YSYEKL. CDR3 nucleotides: TGCGCCAGCAGCCCAGTGCGGTCCCGAGGCGCTGAAGCTTTCTTT. Protein sequence: CASSPVRSRGAEAFF.

The genes are TRBV3-1 (or the pseudogene TRBV3-2) and TRBJ1-5, with D possibly TRBD1 on 6 matching bases. The CDR3 has 16 residues. CDR1 is LGHDT and CDR2 is YNNKEL in the germline V gene (reference sequence). With 0 bases removed from V and 6 bases from J, the gap between germline ends came to 15 bases. CDR3 nucleotides: TGTGCCAGCAGCCAAGATGCGGGGACACGAAGTCAGCCCCAGCATTTT. Residues: CASSQDAGTRSQPQHF.

This clone occurred once. This chain links TRBV12-3 or TRBV12-4 with TRBJ1-2; 7 bases are a match to TRBD1. V trimming: 3 bases; J trimming: 8 bases; junction bases outside the gene matches: 6. The CDR3 totals 13 residues. CDR3: CASSFGQARGYTF. The CDR3, as DNA: TGTGCCAGCAGTTTTGGACAGGCCAGGGGCTACACCTTC.

The CDR3 loop reads CASSLITGDNSPLHF. The DNA of the CDR3 is TGCGCCAGCAGCCTCATCACAGGAGATAATTCACCCCTCCACTTT. V is TRBV4-1 and J is TRBJ1-6; TRBD1 is a possible D gene (5 bases). The V end lost 4 bases, the J end lost 5 bases, and 12 bases lay between the germline ends. The CDR3 runs 15 residues. Germline V gives CDR1 MGHRA, CDR2 YSYEKL.

This chain connects TRBV5-1 to TRBJ1-1, with a possible D match to TRBD1 (5 bases). The CDR3 spans 15 residues. Germline values: CDR1 SGHRS, CDR2 YFSETQ. Deletions cut 0 bases from V and 0 bases from J, with 9 bases between. The CDR3 spells CASSLGWTLNTEAFF. CDR3 nucleotide sequence: TGCGCCAGCAGCTTGGGGTGGACATTGAACACTGAAGCTTTCTTT.

This clone was found once. V is TRBV19 and J is TRBJ1-2; no firm D call. This CDR3 is built from 9 residues. Per the germline V gene, CDR1 is LNHDA and CDR2 is SQIVND (reference sequence). V lost 5 bases and J lost 10, with 5 bases in between. CDR3 residues: CASSAPYTF. CDR3 nucleotides: TGTGCCAGTAGTGCACCCTACACCTTC.

The V and J genes are TRBV13 and TRBJ1-1; 10 positions agree with TRBD1. The V and J ends lost 5 bases and 1 base, in that order; junction bases with no gene match: 10. The CDR3 has 17 amino acids. Germline V gene data show CDR1 as PRHDT and CDR2 as FYEKMQ (reference sequence). CDR3 loop: CASSHGTGVRGNTEAFF. In nucleotides, the CDR3 is TGTGCCAGCAGCCACGGGACAGGGGTCCGGGGGAACACTGAAGCTTTCTTT.

The table lists this clone with a few counts. The J gene is TRBJ2-3, the V gene TRBV29-1, with D tentatively TRBD1 (5 bases). V shed 4 bases and J shed 1 base, with 12 bases lying between them. This CDR3 comprises 14 residues. From germline, CDR1 is SQVTM and CDR2 ANQGSEA. CDR3 in amino acids: CSVVGVGGTDTQYF. The CDR3 region has the DNA TGCAGCGTTGTAGGGGTAGGGGGCACAGATACGCAGTATTTT.

This rearrangement joins TRBV6-5 to TRBJ1-1; the D gene is possibly TRBD1 (6 bases). The CDR3 has 13 residues. V lost 7 bases and J 1 base, leaving 10 bases between the germline ends. Germline V CDR1 and CDR2: MNHEY, SVGAGI. The CDR3 nucleotides read TGTGCCAGCACCTTACAGGGGAACACTGAAGCTTTCTTT. Translated, it gives CASTLQGNTEAFF.

The CDR3 reads CASSPNSNTDTQYF. CDR3 nucleotide sequence: TGTGCCAGCAGCCCCAACTCAAACACAGATACGCAGTATTTT. The chain employs TRBV7-8 and TRBJ2-3; no reliable D call. The CDR3 is 14 amino acids. The germline V gene has CDR1 SGHVS and CDR2 FQNEAQ. V was shortened by 5 bases and J by 2 bases, with 11 bases between the two germline ends.

This chain connects TRBV7-9 to TRBJ2-2, with 7 bases aligning to TRBD1. The germline V gene encodes CDR1 SEHNR and CDR2 FQNEAQ (reference sequence). After removal of 6 bases from V and 10 bases from J, the junction contained 11 bases not matched to a gene. CDR3 length equals 14 residues. CDR3 in amino acids: CASRDYRGYEELFF. The CDR3 DNA follows: TGTGCCAGCAGAGACTACAGGGGATACGAGGAGCTGTTTTTT.

The chain carries TRBV6-5 and TRBJ2-7; maybe TRBD2 (7 bases). V lost 7 bases to trimming and J lost 2 bases, with 15 bases between them. The CDR3 extends over 14 amino acids. Germline V gives CDR1 MNHEY, CDR2 SVGAGI. This CDR3 reads CASKPGGPTYEQYF. The CDR3 bases are TGTGCCAGCAAACCCGGGGGGCCGACCTACGAGCAGTACTTC.

A few counts support this clone. An end of the junction does not agree with germline; a read error may underlie this. The gene calls are TRBV15 and TRBJ2-7; D remains unclear. Germline values: CDR1 LNHNV, CDR2 YYDKDF (reference sequence). The CDR3 has 14 amino acids. The CDR3: CATSRDQGPYAQYF. CDR3 DNA: TGTGCCACCAGCAGAGATCAAGGACCCTACGCGCAGTACTTC. Full variable domain (outside the CDR3, taken from reference TRBV15 and TRBJ2-7): DAMVIQNPRYQVTQFGKPVTLSCSQTLNHNVMYWYQQKSSQAPKLLFHYYDKDFNNEADTPDNFQSRRPNTSFCFLDIRSPGLGDTAMYLCATSRDQGPYAQYFGPGTRLTVT.

The genes are TRBV7-9 and TRBJ1-1; D is perhaps TRBD1 (6 bases). Germline assignment: CDR1 SEHNR and CDR2 FQNEAQ (reference sequence). The V and J ends lost 6 bases and 5 bases respectively, with 16 bases between them. The CDR3 is 14 amino acids. As DNA, the CDR3 is TGTGCCAGCAGGTTACAGGGCCCGGGGACTGAAGCTTTCTTT. Its protein is CASRLQGPGTEAFF.

The rearrangement uses TRBV30 and TRBJ2-2; TRBD2 matches at 13 bases. Germline loops: CDR1 GTSNPN, CDR2 SVGIG (reference sequence). J lost 2 bases, V lost 1 base, and 4 bases had no gene match. This CDR3 has 17 amino acids. In DNA, the CDR3 is TGTGCCTGGAGTGCGGGACTAGCGGGACCTAACACCGGGGAGCTGTTTTTT. Encoded protein: CAWSAGLAGPNTGELFF.

The V and J genes are TRBV28 and TRBJ2-7, with TRBD1 matching 12 bases. CDR3 length: 16 residues. The V gene end was trimmed by 5 bases and the J gene end by 4 bases; junction bases not matched to a gene: 9. Germline assignment: CDR1 MDHEN and CDR2 SYDVKM. This CDR3 is CASSTTGTGGLYEQYF. The CDR3 DNA reads TGTGCCAGCAGTACCACCGGGACAGGGGGCTTGTACGAGCAGTACTTC.

The gene calls are TRBV7-9 and TRBJ1-4; weak D call: TRBD1 (6 bases). Germline loops: CDR1 SEHNR, CDR2 FQNEAQ (reference sequence). This CDR3 contains 14 residues. Trimming cost V 5 bases and J 3 bases, with 10 bases left between them. CDR3 coding DNA: TGTGCCAGCAGCCGAACAGGGTCTAATGAAAAACTGTTTTTT. This sequence encodes CASSRTGSNEKLFF.